This is a list of T cell receptor beta chains from one sample in a study of blood T cell repertoires in COVID-19. TCRdb keeps only in-frame clones here, not all; method: immunoSEQ multiplex PCR. The table records around 250,000 clones, 86% of them present only once. Input material: peripheral blood. The source of these receptors is a woman aged 60 to 75 who had recovered from COVID-19. Each CDR3 is given with its conserved first and last residue.

TRBV24-1 CAISNSGGLRDTQYF
TRBV5-6 CASSSLQGLRTQLFF
TRBV7-9 CASSLVQGWGTEAFF
TRBV4-2 CASSQVVGAEEKLFF
TRBV7-8 CASSVTGPNTEAFF
TRBV19 CATQIFYSGANVLTF
TRBV19 CASSPTEPTDTQYF
TRBV6-2/TRBV6-3 CASSWSRGASGTDTQYF
TRBV9 CASSFQSGGSYEQYF
TRBV15 CATSKRFQRDQPQHF
TRBV7-9 CASSQERGRLTEAFF
TRBV29-1 CSVVGGGSYEQYF
TRBV27 CASSYPGGPGYTF
TRBV6-5 CASTGTEEYF
TRBV6-5 CATREVYNNSPLHF
TRBV5-1 CASSLVANTEAFF
TRBV7-2 CASSLLGREGGYTF
TRBV27 CASSPIRASGAPTGELFF
TRBV28 CASSTLVRLADTQYF
TRBV7-9 CASTPGGGVYGYTF
TRBV5-1 CASSPEGRRTDTQYF
TRBV12-3/TRBV12-4 CASSTGEYTEAFF
TRBV7-3 CASSSQVADTEAFF
TRBV19 CASSTAVGDTSNQPQHF
TRBV3-1/TRBV3-2 CASSPLDFPSTDTQYF
TRBV7-3 CASSLTTRGTEAFF
TRBV28 CASSQGQAPETQYF
TRBV2 CARSEARTGDTGELFF
TRBV9 CASSRGTSGGTWSYEQYF
TRBV6-2/TRBV6-3 CASSYGGQGRYNEQFF
TRBV27 CASSWTGTNEKLFF
TRBV3-1/TRBV3-2 CASSPRGYGYTF
TRBV7-2 CASIDSVNTGELFF
TRBV7-2 CASSLKSGEQYF
TRBV7-3 CASSNPGGNFANTGELFF
TRBV7-2 CASSWGLAGQETQYF
TRBV2 CASSRVRGGANVLTF
TRBV7-2 CASSLVIAGNYEQYF
TRBV6-5 CASSSPSHTGELFF
TRBV7-6 CASRPTSGGDEQFF
TRBV19 CASGQGATEQFF
TRBV7-9 CASSSGLASSNEQFF
TRBV7-9 CASSSTGGTGYGYTF
TRBV11-2 CASSLGGAIGYEQYF
TRBV21-1 CASSKEAHRDRGQNSPLHF
TRBV5-1 CASSLRGGTEAFF
TRBV11-2 CASSLDRGGVSSYNEQFF
TRBV5-4 CASSFALAGAGELFF
TRBV28 CASSPGQAKNIQYF
TRBV5-1 CASSIQGQQETQYF
TRBV4-2 CASSQGTSGGTGELFF
TRBV9 CASSAWDRNTGELFF
TRBV4-1 CASSQDGMGQGDGGNQPQHF
TRBV7-2 CASSLVSTASQETQYF
TRBV27 CASSGQLGVGYTF